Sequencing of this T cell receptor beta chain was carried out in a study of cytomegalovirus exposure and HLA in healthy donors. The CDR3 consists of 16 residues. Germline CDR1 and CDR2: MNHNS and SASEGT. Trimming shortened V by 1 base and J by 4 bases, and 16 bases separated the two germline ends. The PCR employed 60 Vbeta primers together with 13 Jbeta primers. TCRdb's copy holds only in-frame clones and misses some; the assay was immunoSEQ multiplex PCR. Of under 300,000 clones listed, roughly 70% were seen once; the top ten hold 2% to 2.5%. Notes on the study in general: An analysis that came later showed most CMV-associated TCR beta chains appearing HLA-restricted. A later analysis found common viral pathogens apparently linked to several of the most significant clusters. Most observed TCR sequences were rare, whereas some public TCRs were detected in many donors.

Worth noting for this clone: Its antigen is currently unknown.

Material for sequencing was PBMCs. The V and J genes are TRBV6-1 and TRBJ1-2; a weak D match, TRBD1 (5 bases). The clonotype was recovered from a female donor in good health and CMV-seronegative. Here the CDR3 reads CASSEVLGQGIYGYTF. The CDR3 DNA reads TGTGCCAGCAGTGAAGTCCTCGGTCAGGGTATCTATGGCTACACCTTC.